The 12 T cell receptor beta chains reported below all come from one sample, sequenced in a study of T cell changes during pregnancy in multiple sclerosis. TCRdb's table, derived via immunoSEQ multiplex PCR, lists solely in-frame clones and lacks some. The sample consists of some 70,000 clones, around 94% of them appearing once. Sequencing used peripheral blood, obtained in the second trimester of pregnancy. These TCRs come from a female donor in good health, enrolled as a control in a pregnancy study.

This chain links TRBV7-3 with TRBJ2-3, with D unresolved. CDR1 and CDR2 from the germline V gene are SGHTA and FQGTGA. The CDR3 is 14 residues long. V dropped 0 bases and J dropped 2 bases, with 6 bases sitting between them. CDR3 coding DNA: TGTGCCAGCAGCTTAACCACTTACACAGATACGCAGTATTTT. It translates to CASSLTTYTDTQYF.

The CDR3 here is CASSLSPGVTPQHF. CDR3 DNA sequence: TGTGCCAGCAGTTTATCCCCAGGGGTTACGCCCCAGCATTTT. V usage is TRBV27 and J usage is TRBJ1-5; the D gene is possibly TRBD1 (6 bases). The CDR3 totals 14 residues. Germline CDR1 and CDR2: MNHEY and SMNVEV (reference sequence). The V gene lost 0 bases and the J gene lost 9 bases, with 12 bases spanning the gap.

The chain is built from TRBV6-6 and TRBJ1-2, with D possibly matching TRBD1 (6 bases). The germline V gene encodes CDR1 MNHNY and CDR2 SVGAGI (reference sequence). The CDR3 totals 13 residues. Trimming took 2 bases from V and 8 from J, leaving 12 bases between them. The CDR3 sequence: CASSYQTRGGYTF. The CDR3 region has the DNA TGTGCCAGCAGTTACCAGACAAGGGGGGGCTACACCTTC.

This sequence joins TRBV9 and TRBJ1-6; possible D gene TRBD1, 5 bases. V gave up 5 bases and J gave up 10 bases, with 19 bases separating them. The CDR3 extends over 15 amino acids. Germline CDR1 SGDLS, CDR2 YYNGEE. CDR3 residues: CASRRPLQGESPLHF. CDR3 DNA: TGTGCCAGCAGACGACCCCTGCAGGGCGAATCACCCCTCCACTTT.

The rearrangement links TRBV5-4 to TRBJ2-6; 7 bases align to TRBD1. The CDR3 spans 17 residues. The V and J ends lost 6 bases and 2 bases, in that order; junction bases with no gene match: 11. Germline assignment: CDR1 SGHNT and CDR2 YYREEE (reference sequence). The CDR3 DNA is TGTGCCAGCACCCGGACAGGCGGGTTGACTGGGGCCAACGTCCTGACTTTC. Translation gives CASTRTGGLTGANVLTF.

V and J are TRBV7-9 and TRBJ1-5; tentatively, D is TRBD1 (6 bases). With 5 bases removed from V and 6 bases from J, the gap between germline ends came to 8 bases. The CDR3 consists of 12 residues. From germline, CDR1 is SEHNR and CDR2 FQNEAQ (reference sequence). The CDR3 sequence is CASSRGGQPQHF. The CDR3 nucleotides read TGTGCCAGCAGCCGAGGGGGTCAGCCCCAGCATTTT.

The rearrangement uses TRBV10-2 and TRBJ1-1, with 7 bases aligning to TRBD1. The CDR3 is 13 residues long. V was pared by 11 bases and J by 6 bases, with 12 bases of the junction left unmatched. From germline, CDR1 is WSHSY and CDR2 SAAADI. The CDR3 coding sequence is TGCGCCGTTCGGGACAGCCCTAGGGCTGAAGCTTTCTTT. Amino acids: CAVRDSPRAEAFF.

The chain recombines TRBV19 with TRBJ2-6; 11 nucleotides align to TRBD1. This CDR3 contains 16 residues. Germline V gene sequence: CDR1 LNHDA, CDR2 SQIVND (reference sequence). V lost 8 bases and J lost 1; bases outside the gene matches: 4. CDR3 DNA: TGTGCCAGTGAAGGACAGGGGGCTTCTGGGGCCAACGTCCTGACTTTC. Translation gives CASEGQGASGANVLTF.

The chain joins TRBV7-9 to TRBJ1-2; possible D gene TRBD1, 5 bases. CDR3 length equals 10 residues. V lost 1 base and J lost 13, with 7 bases in between. Germline V gene data show CDR1 as SEHNR and CDR2 as FQNEAQ (reference sequence). The CDR3 is CASSLEGFTF. The DNA for the CDR3 is TGTGCCAGCAGCTTAGAGGGGTTCACCTTC.

The rearrangement links TRBV9 to TRBJ1-5, with D possibly matching TRBD1 (6 bases). The CDR3 loop spans 14 amino acids. The germline V and J ends were trimmed by 4 bases and 7 bases, with 15 bases remaining between them. The V gene's germline CDR1 is SGDLS and CDR2 YYNGEE. The CDR3 sequence: CASSLGDTRQPQHF. CDR3 DNA sequence: TGTGCCAGCAGCCTGGGGGACACAAGGCAGCCCCAGCATTTT.

The chain joins TRBV27 to TRBJ1-1; unclear D gene. Germline CDR1 is MNHEY and CDR2 is SMNVEV (reference sequence). The CDR3 is made up of 12 amino acids. With 5 bases removed from V and 4 bases from J, the gap between germline ends came to 8 bases. The CDR3 DNA is TGTGCCAGCAGTCACGGTGGCACTGAAGCTTTCTTT. It codes for CASSHGGTEAFF.

This CDR3 reads CASSEGSSEAFF. DNA for the CDR3: TGTGCCAGCAGTGAAGGGAGTTCTGAAGCTTTCTTT. The rearrangement uses TRBV6-1 and TRBJ1-1, with no clear D. Germline assignment: CDR1 MNHNS and CDR2 SASEGT. V was trimmed by 1 base and J by 6 bases, leaving 6 bases between them. The length of the CDR3 is 12 residues.